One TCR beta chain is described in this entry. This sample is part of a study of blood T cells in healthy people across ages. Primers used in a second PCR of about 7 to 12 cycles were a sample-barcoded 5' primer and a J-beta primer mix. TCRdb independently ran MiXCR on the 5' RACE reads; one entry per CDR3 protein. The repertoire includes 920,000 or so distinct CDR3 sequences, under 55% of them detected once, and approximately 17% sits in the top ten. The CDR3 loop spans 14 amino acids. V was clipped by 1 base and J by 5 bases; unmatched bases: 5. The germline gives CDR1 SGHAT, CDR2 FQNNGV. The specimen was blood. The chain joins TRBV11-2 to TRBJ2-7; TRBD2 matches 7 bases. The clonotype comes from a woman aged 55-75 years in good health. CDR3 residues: CASSLVLAANEQYF. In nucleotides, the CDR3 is TGTGCCAGCAGCTTAGTGCTAGCGGCAAACGAGCAGTACTTC.